A single sample is the source of the 5 T cell receptor beta chains below, sequenced in a study of T cell responses to AZD1222 COVID-19 vaccine. Sequencing used immunoSEQ multiplex PCR; TCRdb keeps in-frame clones, though not all of them. The repertoire holds fewer than 90,000 clones, with roughly 87% as singletons. The material sequenced was peripheral blood, taken on day 0 of AZD1222 vaccination. These receptors all come from an adult in good health.

This clone was detected once. The chain has TRBV5-1 and TRBJ2-1; D remains unclear. Trimming cost V 0 bases and J 5 bases, with 6 bases left between them. The CDR3 spans 13 residues. CDR1 is SGHRS and CDR2 is YFSETQ in the germline V gene. CDR3 amino acids: CASSLGPDNEQFF. The DNA for the CDR3 is TGCGCCAGCAGCTTGGGACCAGACAATGAGCAGTTCTTC.

The chain combines TRBV3-1 (or the pseudogene TRBV3-2) with TRBJ2-2; possibly TRBD1 for D (6 bases). The CDR3 spans 14 residues. Germline CDR1 and CDR2: LGHDT and YNNKEL (reference sequence). Trimming pared 5 bases from V and 0 bases from J, leaving 7 bases between. CDR3 in amino acids: CASSAGANTGELFF. For the CDR3, the DNA is TGTGCCAGCAGCGCAGGGGCGAACACCGGGGAGCTGTTTTTT.

The rearrangement links TRBV5-5 to TRBJ1-3; no clear D. The V end was cut by 0 bases, the J end by 4 bases, with 8 bases between. The germline V gene encodes CDR1 SGHKS and CDR2 YYEKEE (reference sequence). There are 14 residues in the CDR3. CDR3 in amino acids: CASSLAGSGNTIYF. The CDR3, as DNA: TGTGCCAGCAGCTTGGCGGGGAGCGGAAACACCATATATTTT.

This clone has more than one count but fewer than ten. This chain connects TRBV7-6 to TRBJ1-6, with 9 bases lining up with TRBD1. Losses at the gene ends were 5 bases for V and 4 bases for J; bases not matched to a gene: 6. Germline lookup yields CDR1 SGHVS and CDR2 FNYEAQ. CDR3 length: 16 amino acids. CDR3 DNA: TGTGCCAGCAGCCCCCGACAGGGGGTTTATAATTCACCCCTCCACTTT. As protein: CASSPRQGVYNSPLHF.

This sequence joins TRBV3-1 (or the pseudogene TRBV3-2) and TRBJ1-1; tentative D call: TRBD1 (5 bases). The length of the CDR3 is 12 residues. Germline CDR1 is LGHDT and CDR2 is YNNKEL (reference sequence). Deletions cut 4 bases from V and 3 bases from J, with 6 bases between. The CDR3 region is CASSLQDTEAFF. CDR3 nucleotides: TGTGCCAGCAGCCTACAGGACACTGAAGCTTTCTTT.